The 19 T cell receptor beta chains reported below all come from one sample, sequenced in a study of cytotoxic CD8 clonotypes in ibrutinib-treated CLL. Profiling relied on immunoSEQ multiplex PCR, and the TCRdb table lists in-frame clones only, not all of them. The data hold roughly 54,000 clones, with roughly three fifths observed a single time. This specimen was PBMCs, taken after 24 months of ibrutinib treatment. The receptors originated from a human donor with chronic lymphocytic leukemia.

The CDR3 loop reads CASSVRRASQDGDEKLFF. The CDR3 bases are TGTGCCAGCAGTGTGAGACGGGCGTCCCAGGACGGGGATGAAAAACTGTTTTTT. V usage is TRBV6-1 and J usage is TRBJ1-4; D is uncertain. Trimming removed 4 bases from V and 6 bases from J, with 24 bases in between. CDR1 is MNHNS and CDR2 is SASEGT in the germline V gene. The CDR3 loop spans 18 amino acids.

V usage is TRBV27 and J usage is TRBJ2-1; D not resolved. V gave up 7 bases and J gave up 0 bases, with 13 bases separating them. The germline V gene encodes CDR1 MNHEY and CDR2 SMNVEV (reference sequence). The CDR3 is made up of 15 amino acids. In nucleotides, the CDR3 is TGTGCCAGCACCCCCTGGCAGTCCTCCTACAATGAGCAGTTCTTC. Translated: CASTPWQSSYNEQFF.

This clone was counted a few times. In DNA form, the CDR3 reads TGCGCCAGCAGCGGCAGGGTATCGGGAGAGACCCAGTACTTC. Its protein is CASSGRVSGETQYF. This chain uses TRBV5-1 with TRBJ2-5; D is possibly TRBD1 (5 bases). The CDR3 is 14 amino acids. Between the trimmed V and J ends, which lost 4 bases and 4 bases, there was a span of 14 bases. Germline CDR1 SGHRS, CDR2 YFSETQ.

The chain joins TRBV19 to TRBJ1-6; D gene ambiguous. Trimming took off 0 bases at V and 13 bases at J, with 10 bases between the two ends. The CDR3 extends over 13 amino acids. Germline lookup yields CDR1 LNHDA and CDR2 SQIVND (reference sequence). CDR3 sequence (DNA): TGTGCCAGTAGTATAGACCGGACGCAGCCCCTCCACTTT. The encoded protein is CASSIDRTQPLHF.

This clone appeared once. The rearrangement links TRBV5-5 to TRBJ1-6; weak D call: TRBD1 (5 bases). In germline, CDR1 is SGHKS, CDR2 YYEKEE (reference sequence). Trimming removed 0 bases from V and 7 bases from J, with 5 bases in between. The CDR3 sequence is 13 residues long. CDR3 sequence reads: CASSLEGNSPLHF. The CDR3 DNA is TGTGCCAGCAGCTTGGAGGGGAATTCACCCCTCCACTTT.

V gene TRBV7-9 combines with J gene TRBJ1-6; no clear D gene. The CDR3 runs 14 residues. The V end lost 6 bases, the J end lost 4 bases, and 10 bases lay between the germline ends. CDR1 and CDR2 from the germline V gene are SEHNR and FQNEAQ (reference sequence). CDR3 coding DNA: TGTGCCAGCAGTCCCGGGGTATATAATTCACCCCTCCACTTT. Translated: CASSPGVYNSPLHF.

The V and J genes are TRBV11-2 and TRBJ2-5; D might be TRBD2 (7 bases). The CDR3 sequence is 13 residues long. Trimming removed 3 bases at V and 4 bases at J, with 9 bases between. CDR1 and CDR2 from the germline V gene are SGHAT and FQNNGV. The CDR3 bases are TGTGCCAGCAGCTTTGGGGGGGCAGAGACCCAGTACTTC. This gives the protein CASSFGGAETQYF.

The table lists this clone with a count of one. The genes are TRBV11-3 and TRBJ1-1; TRBD1 matches at 12 bases. The trim removed 3 bases at V and 5 bases at J, leaving 4 bases unmatched. Looked up from germline, CDR1 is SGHNT and CDR2 is YENEEA. This CDR3 spans 15 amino acids. CDR3 coding DNA: TGTGCCAGCAGCTTGGGACAGGGGGCAAGTACTGAAGCTTTCTTT. Amino acid sequence: CASSLGQGASTEAFF. The entire variable domain, with the rest obtained from reference TRBV11-3 and TRBJ1-1, is as follows: EAGVVQSPRYKIIEKKQPVAFWCNPISGHNTLYWYLQNLGQGPELLIRYENEEAVDDSQLPKDRFSAERLKGVDSTLKIQPAELGDSAVYLCASSLGQGASTEAFFGQGTRLTVV.

The V and J genes are TRBV5-1 and TRBJ1-2, with 9 positions matching TRBD1. The CDR3 contains 16 residues. With V trimmed by 4 bases and J by 8 bases, 15 bases remained unmatched. Germline CDR1 SGHRS, CDR2 YFSETQ. CDR3 protein: CASSPGTGLSERGYTF. DNA for the CDR3: TGCGCCAGCAGCCCGGGGACAGGGTTGTCAGAAAGGGGCTACACCTTC.

This chain uses TRBV12-5 with TRBJ2-7; TRBD1 matches at 8 bases. V was pared by 2 bases and J by 2 bases, with 2 bases of the junction left unmatched. CDR1 is LGHNT, CDR2 FRNRAP, per germline. The CDR3 has 14 residues. The CDR3 DNA reads TGTGCTAGTGGTTTGTTACAGGGGGCCTACGAGCAGTACTTC. Amino acid sequence: CASGLLQGAYEQYF.

V and J are TRBV5-1 and TRBJ2-5; the D is unclear. The CDR3 is 14 residues long. V gave up 0 bases and J gave up 2 bases, with 8 bases separating them. Per the germline V gene, CDR1 is SGHRS and CDR2 is YFSETQ. CDR3 in amino acids: CASSLGAAQETQYF. In DNA, the CDR3 is TGCGCCAGCAGCTTGGGAGCAGCTCAAGAGACCCAGTACTTC.

The chain combines TRBV29-1 with TRBJ2-3, with D perhaps TRBD1 or TRBD2 (5 bases each). The CDR3 loop spans 15 amino acids. Germline-derived CDR1 and CDR2 are SQVTM and ANQGSEA. CDR3: CSVIGVASSTDTQYF. CDR3 nucleotide sequence: TGCAGTGTTATAGGGGTAGCGTCAAGCACAGATACGCAGTATTTT.

The chain has TRBV10-2 and TRBJ1-2, with 10 bases that match TRBD1. This CDR3 is built from 14 residues. With 6 bases clipped from V and 7 bases from J, the junction kept 8 bases outside the gene matches. Germline values: CDR1 WSHSY, CDR2 SAAADI. CDR3 residues: CASRTDRGIIGYTF. DNA of the CDR3: TGCGCCAGCAGAACGGACAGGGGGATCATTGGCTACACCTTC.

The rearrangement uses TRBV11-2 and TRBJ1-1; D is possibly TRBD1 (5 bases). Germline V gene sequence: CDR1 SGHAT, CDR2 FQNNGV. With 0 bases removed from V and 5 bases from J, the gap between germline ends came to 7 bases. This CDR3 is built from 13 residues. The DNA of the CDR3 is TGTGCCAGCAGCTTAGAGGCAGGGACTGAAGCTTTCTTT. It specifies CASSLEAGTEAFF. The full variable domain, with the rest looked up from reference TRBV11-2 and TRBJ1-1, is EAGVAQSPRYKIIEKRQSVAFWCNPISGHATLYWYQQILGQGPKLLIQFQNNGVVDDSQLPKDRFSAERLKGVDSTLKIQPAKLEDSAVYLCASSLEAGTEAFFGQGTRLTVV.

The chain has TRBV19 and TRBJ1-1; no clear D gene. Germline V gives CDR1 LNHDA, CDR2 SQIVND (reference sequence). The V and J ends lost 4 bases and 7 bases respectively, with 7 bases between them. The CDR3 covers 11 residues. The CDR3 nucleotides are TGTGCCAGTAGTACCTATGGTGAAGCTTTCTTT. Translated: CASSTYGEAFF.

The genes are TRBV21-1 and TRBJ1-6. TRBV21-1 is termed a pseudogene. The CDR3 sequence is 17 residues long. The CDR3 DNA follows: TGTGCCAGGCGAAGTCTGCCCCATGGAGGGGTTAATTCACCCCTCCACTTT. Translation gives CARRSLPHGGVNSPLHF.

The J gene is TRBJ2-7, the V gene TRBV4-1; either TRBD1 or TRBD2 may fit D (5 bases each). Trimming took 0 bases from V and 0 from J, leaving 15 bases between them. In germline, CDR1 is MGHRA, CDR2 YSYEKL. This CDR3 has 17 amino acids. CDR3 DNA sequence: TGCGCCAGCAGCCAAGAATTTACGGGGACGGGCTCCTACGAGCAGTACTTC. This sequence encodes CASSQEFTGTGSYEQYF.

The chain is built from TRBV6-6 and TRBJ1-1; 8 positions match TRBD1. The CDR3 covers 13 residues. Germline values: CDR1 MNHNY, CDR2 SVGAGI (reference sequence). V gave up 9 bases and J gave up 3 bases; unmatched junction bases: 6. The CDR3 loop is CASSQGAYTEAFF. The CDR3 coding sequence is TGTGCCAGTTCCCAGGGGGCCTACACTGAAGCTTTCTTT.

This sequence joins TRBV2 and TRBJ1-1, with TRBD1 identical over 7 bases. With V trimmed by 6 bases and J by 4 bases, 5 bases remained unmatched. The CDR3 extends over 13 amino acids. Germline V CDR1 and CDR2: SNHLY, FYNNEI. CDR3: CASSRGIGTEAFF. The CDR3 DNA reads TGTGCCAGCAGCAGGGGGATCGGCACTGAAGCTTTCTTT.